The next 2 T cell receptor beta chains were all read from a single sample in a study of siplizumab effects on memory and regulatory T cells. Measured with immunoSEQ multiplex PCR; TCRdb has only the in-frame clones, and not every one. The table shows some 100,000 clones, with around 95% occurring only once. Material: naive CD4+ T cells sorted from blood. The receptor source for this set is a human donor in good health.

The V call is TRBV7-6, the J call TRBJ2-5, with 9 bases fitting TRBD2. This CDR3 region has 20 residues. The trim removed 4 bases at V and 1 base at J, leaving 19 bases unmatched. CDR1 and CDR2 (germline): SGHVS, FNYEAQ. The CDR3 protein is CASSSSGWGRTSAFQETQYF. As DNA, the CDR3 is TGTGCCAGCAGCTCCTCAGGGTGGGGTCGGACTAGCGCCTTCCAAGAGACCCAGTACTTC.

The gene calls are TRBV11-3 and TRBJ2-5; weak D call: TRBD2 (6 bases). V gave up 5 bases and J gave up 5 bases, with 12 bases separating them. This CDR3 is 13 amino acids long. Germline CDR1 and CDR2: SGHNT and YENEEA. In DNA form, the CDR3 reads TGTGCCAGCAGCCGTCGGGCGGGGGAGACCCAGTACTTC. Translated: CASSRRAGETQYF. The entire variable domain, with the rest obtained from reference TRBV11-3 and TRBJ2-5, is as follows: EAGVVQSPRYKIIEKKQPVAFWCNPISGHNTLYWYLQNLGQGPELLIRYENEEAVDDSQLPKDRFSAERLKGVDSTLKIQPAELGDSAVYLCASSRRAGETQYFGPGTRLLVL.